The rows below give T cell receptor beta chains drawn from one sample of a study of CD8 T cells in Susac syndrome. One entry per CDR3 protein, called by TCRdb with MiXCR from the immunoSEQ multiplex PCR reads. The table lists about 150,000 distinct CDR3 sequences, roughly 95% of them singletons. The sequenced sample was CD4+ T cells from PBMCs. The receptors here all came from a human donor with Susac syndrome. CDR3s include the opening cysteine and the closing phenylalanine or tryptophan. Each record gives: V gene, D gene, clone size, CDR3 length, J gene, CDR3 protein, CDR3 DNA. The D gene is left open where the match is weak. Size is stated for part of the rows, as once, few or many counts, or as a class when the clone is expanded.

V: TRBV9
D: NA
size: NA
length: 15
J: TRBJ1-1
CDR3: CASSVRQSTNTEAFF
DNA: TGTGCCAGCAGCGTTAGACAGTCAACCAACACTGAAGCTTTCTTT

V: TRBV9
D: TRBD1
size: NA
length: 15
J: TRBJ1-6
CDR3: CASSVTGTENSPLHF
DNA: TGTGCCAGCAGCGTGACCGGGACAGAAAATTCACCCCTCCACTTT

V: TRBV12-3/TRBV12-4
D: NA
size: NA
length: 11
J: TRBJ2-3
CDR3: CASGRTDTQYF
DNA: TGTGCCAGCGGCCGGACAGATACGCAGTATTTT

V: TRBV20-1
D: NA
size: NA
length: 11
J: TRBJ2-5
CDR3: CSAVGRETQYF
DNA: TGCAGTGCAGTAGGGCGGGAGACCCAGTACTTC

V: TRBV5-1
D: TRBD1
size: once
length: 14
J: TRBJ2-7
CDR3: CASTLTGVAYEQYF
DNA: TGCGCCAGCACCCTGACAGGGGTGGCCTACGAGCAGTACTTC

V: TRBV28
D: NA
size: NA
length: 14
J: TRBJ1-2
CDR3: CASTPHQGNYGYTF
DNA: TGTGCCAGCACTCCTCATCAGGGGAACTATGGCTACACCTTC

V: TRBV24-1
D: NA
size: NA
length: 13
J: TRBJ2-1
CDR3: CATGQGTYNEQFF
DNA: TGTGCCACCGGCCAGGGGACCTACAATGAGCAGTTCTTC

V: TRBV4-3
D: TRBD2
size: NA
length: 17
J: TRBJ2-5
CDR3: CASSPGTSGEPQETQYF
DNA: TGCGCCAGCAGCCCGGGGACTAGCGGGGAGCCTCAAGAGACCCAGTACTTC

V: TRBV7-9
D: NA
size: NA
length: 14
J: TRBJ2-5
CDR3: CASSPTGGAETQYF
DNA: TGTGCCAGCAGCCCTACCGGAGGGGCAGAGACCCAGTACTTC

V: TRBV29-1
D: NA
size: NA
length: 13
J: TRBJ2-4
CDR3: CSVEGGSKNIQYF
DNA: TGCAGCGTTGAGGGTGGTTCCAAAAACATTCAGTACTTC

V: TRBV6-1
D: NA
size: NA
length: 13
J: TRBJ1-1
CDR3: CASSPFRGAEAFF
DNA: TGTGCCAGCAGCCCTTTTAGGGGGGCTGAAGCTTTCTTT

V: TRBV12-3/TRBV12-4
D: NA
size: NA
length: 12
J: TRBJ1-5
CDR3: CASSHPDSPQHF
DNA: TGTGCCAGCAGTCACCCGGACAGTCCCCAGCATTTT

V: TRBV9
D: NA
size: NA
length: 16
J: TRBJ2-7
CDR3: CASSVGGQGDPLEQYF
DNA: TGTGCCAGCAGCGTAGGGGGGCAGGGAGACCCCCTCGAGCAGTACTTC

V: TRBV7-6
D: TRBD1
size: once
length: 15
J: TRBJ1-6
CDR3: CASSLGQGGNSPLHF
DNA: TGTGCCAGCAGTCTGGGACAGGGAGGAAATTCACCCCTCCACTTT

V: TRBV20-1
D: NA
size: NA
length: 15
J: TRBJ1-6
CDR3: CSARGGPLSNSPLHF
DNA: TGCAGTGCTAGGGGTGGCCCACTCTCAAATTCACCCCTCCACTTT

V: TRBV29-1
D: NA
size: NA
length: 14
J: TRBJ2-2
CDR3: CSVEEFTNTGELFF
DNA: TGCAGCGTTGAAGAATTCACCAACACCGGGGAGCTGTTTTTT

V: TRBV6-2/TRBV6-3
D: TRBD1
size: NA
length: 17
J: TRBJ1-5
CDR3: CASIGDRSEDVNQPQHF
DNA: TGTGCCAGCATCGGGGACAGGTCGGAGGATGTAAATCAGCCCCAGCATTTT

V: TRBV20-1
D: NA
size: NA
length: 14
J: TRBJ2-5
CDR3: CSARAPGPQETQYF
DNA: TGCAGTGCTAGAGCCCCTGGGCCCCAAGAGACCCAGTACTTC

V: TRBV9
D: NA
size: NA
length: 15
J: TRBJ2-3
CDR3: CASSVVGRGTDTQYF
DNA: TGTGCCAGCAGCGTGGTAGGTAGGGGGACAGATACGCAGTATTTT

V: TRBV7-9
D: NA
size: NA
length: 14
J: TRBJ1-5
CDR3: CASSQGGVSQPQHF
DNA: TGTGCCAGCAGCCAAGGGGGGGTGAGCCAGCCCCAGCATTTT

V: TRBV2
D: TRBD2
size: NA
length: 16
J: TRBJ2-5
CDR3: CASSEARGGGQETQYF
DNA: TGTGCCAGCAGTGAAGCGCGGGGGGGAGGTCAGGAGACCCAGTACTTC

V: TRBV29-1
D: TRBD1
size: NA
length: 13
J: TRBJ1-1
CDR3: CSVDQGANTEAFF
DNA: TGCAGCGTCGACCAGGGGGCAAACACTGAAGCTTTCTTT

V: TRBV19
D: NA
size: NA
length: 13
J: TRBJ1-2
CDR3: CASSKQGNYGYTF
DNA: TGTGCCAGTAGTAAACAGGGAAACTATGGCTACACCTTC

V: TRBV27
D: NA
size: NA
length: 16
J: TRBJ1-1
CDR3: CASSFGLKMVNTEAFF
DNA: TGTGCCAGCAGTTTCGGGCTAAAGATGGTGAACACTGAAGCTTTCTTT

V: TRBV6-5
D: TRBD1
size: NA
length: 14
J: TRBJ1-2
CDR3: CASIRGQINYGYTF
DNA: TGTGCCAGCATTCGGGGACAGATTAACTATGGCTACACCTTC

V: TRBV5-1
D: NA
size: NA
length: 12
J: TRBJ2-3
CDR3: CASSDTGDTQYF
DNA: TGCGCCAGCAGCGACACAGGGGATACGCAGTATTTT

V: TRBV10-3
D: NA
size: NA
length: 12
J: TRBJ2-3
CDR3: CAISDGSDTQYF
DNA: TGTGCCATCAGTGATGGGTCCGATACGCAGTATTTT

V: TRBV25-1
D: NA
size: NA
length: 16
J: TRBJ2-6
CDR3: CASSPSQVFGANVLTF
DNA: TGTGCCAGCAGTCCCTCACAAGTCTTTGGGGCCAACGTCCTGACTTTC

V: TRBV7-3
D: NA
size: NA
length: 13
J: TRBJ1-4
CDR3: CASASEGGEKLFF
DNA: TGTGCCAGCGCCAGTGAGGGGGGTGAAAAACTGTTTTTT

V: TRBV3-1
D: TRBD1
size: NA
length: 13
J: TRBJ2-2
CDR3: CASSWTGDGELFF
DNA: TGTGCCAGCAGCTGGACAGGGGACGGGGAGCTGTTTTTT

V: TRBV4-1
D: NA
size: NA
length: 15
J: TRBJ2-1
CDR3: CASKGTQTSTNEQFF
DNA: TGCGCCAGCAAGGGTACCCAGACTAGTACCAATGAGCAGTTCTTC

V: TRBV12-3/TRBV12-4
D: NA
size: NA
length: 13
J: TRBJ1-2
CDR3: CASSLNGNYGYTF
DNA: TGTGCCAGCAGTTTAAACGGAAACTATGGCTACACCTTC

V: TRBV12-3/TRBV12-4
D: NA
size: NA
length: 12
J: TRBJ2-1
CDR3: CASSPRGDEQFF
DNA: TGTGCCAGCAGCCCCAGGGGCGATGAGCAGTTCTTC

V: TRBV7-2
D: NA
size: NA
length: 14
J: TRBJ2-7
CDR3: CASSLGGAFSEQYF
DNA: TGTGCCAGCAGCTTAGGGGGGGCTTTCTCCGAGCAGTACTTC

V: TRBV9
D: TRBD1
size: NA
length: 14
J: TRBJ2-2
CDR3: CASSNRGDTGELFF
DNA: TGTGCCAGCAGCAACAGGGGTGACACCGGGGAGCTGTTTTTT

V: TRBV6-1
D: NA
size: NA
length: 14
J: TRBJ1-1
CDR3: CASRPSTVNTEAFF
DNA: TGTGCCAGCAGACCTAGTACAGTGAACACTGAAGCTTTCTTT

V: TRBV3-1
D: TRBD2
size: NA
length: 15
J: TRBJ2-3
CDR3: CASSQDGGVTDTQYF
DNA: TGTGCCAGCAGCCAAGACGGGGGGGTCACAGATACGCAGTATTTT

V: TRBV12-3/TRBV12-4
D: NA
size: NA
length: 18
J: TRBJ1-6
CDR3: CASSSPRASEGSQSPLHF
DNA: TGTGCCAGCAGTTCCCCTCGGGCCTCAGAGGGATCTCAATCACCCCTCCACTTT

V: TRBV27
D: NA
size: NA
length: 15
J: TRBJ2-1
CDR3: CASSLLRGQNNEQFF
DNA: TGTGCCAGCAGTTTATTGCGGGGGCAAAACAATGAGCAGTTCTTC

V: TRBV29-1
D: NA
size: NA
length: 15
J: TRBJ2-1
CDR3: CSVEWGRASHNEQFF
DNA: TGCAGCGTTGAATGGGGTAGAGCGAGCCACAATGAGCAGTTCTTC

V: TRBV29-1
D: NA
size: NA
length: 15
J: TRBJ2-1
CDR3: CSSGRGTIPYNEQFF
DNA: TGCAGCTCCGGGCGTGGGACCATACCGTACAATGAGCAGTTCTTC

V: TRBV29-1
D: TRBD1
size: NA
length: 12
J: TRBJ1-1
CDR3: CSVAGGGPEAFF
DNA: TGCAGCGTTGCAGGGGGCGGTCCTGAAGCTTTCTTT

V: TRBV5-6
D: NA
size: NA
length: 14
J: TRBJ2-2
CDR3: CASSLARRTGELFF
DNA: TGTGCCAGCAGCCTCGCACGGAGGACCGGGGAGCTGTTTTTT

V: TRBV3-1
D: TRBD1
size: NA
length: 13
J: TRBJ2-1
CDR3: CASRYRGENEQFF
DNA: TGTGCCAGCCGGTACAGGGGAGAAAATGAGCAGTTCTTC

V: TRBV25-1
D: TRBD1
size: NA
length: 15
J: TRBJ1-6
CDR3: CASSEWTGVGSPLHF
DNA: TGTGCCAGCAGTGAATGGACAGGGGTGGGTTCACCCCTCCACTTT

V: TRBV9
D: TRBD2
size: NA
length: 16
J: TRBJ2-1
CDR3: CASSVAGTSGGNEQFF
DNA: TGTGCCAGCAGCGTAGCCGGGACTAGCGGGGGTAATGAGCAGTTCTTC

V: TRBV4-2
D: NA
size: NA
length: 15
J: TRBJ2-2
CDR3: CASSPQGLNTGELFF
DNA: TGTGCCAGCAGCCCTCAGGGGTTGAACACCGGGGAGCTGTTTTTT

V: TRBV25-1
D: TRBD1
size: NA
length: 15
J: TRBJ1-5
CDR3: CASSPGGATNQPQHF
DNA: TGTGCCAGCAGTCCAGGGGGCGCGACAAATCAGCCCCAGCATTTT

V: TRBV29-1
D: NA
size: NA
length: 14
J: TRBJ2-1
CDR3: CSVRSGASYNEQFF
DNA: TGCAGCGTTAGATCCGGGGCTTCCTACAATGAGCAGTTCTTC

V: TRBV20-1
D: TRBD2
size: NA
length: 14
J: TRBJ2-1
CDR3: CSATLAGLYNEQFF
DNA: TGCAGTGCTACCCTAGCGGGACTTTACAATGAGCAGTTCTTC

V: TRBV7-2
D: TRBD2
size: NA
length: 14
J: TRBJ2-2
CDR3: CASSLTSPTGELFF
DNA: TGTGCCAGCAGCTTGACTAGCCCCACCGGGGAGCTGTTTTTT

V: TRBV19
D: NA
size: NA
length: 13
J: TRBJ2-7
CDR3: CASNSGSTYEQYF
DNA: TGTGCCAGTAACTCGGGCAGTACCTACGAGCAGTACTTC

V: TRBV4-1
D: TRBD2
size: NA
length: 17
J: TRBJ2-3
CDR3: CASSQNAAGDFGDTQYF
DNA: TGCGCCAGCAGCCAAAATGCAGCGGGGGACTTCGGGGATACGCAGTATTTT

V: TRBV6-2/TRBV6-3
D: TRBD2
size: NA
length: 17
J: TRBJ2-5
CDR3: CASSYPLASGVQETQYF
DNA: TGTGCCAGCAGTTACCCACTGGCTAGCGGGGTTCAAGAGACCCAGTACTTC

V: TRBV5-8
D: NA
size: NA
length: 13
J: TRBJ2-1
CDR3: CASSWDIYNEQFF
DNA: TGTGCCAGCAGCTGGGACATTTACAATGAGCAGTTCTTC